This paragraph reports one T cell receptor (beta chain). Its antigen remains unidentified. The data were taken from a study of identical twins. Study observations and caveats: In monozygotic twins, models underestimated the sharing of out-of-frame TCR alpha. Partly confounded zero-insertion analyses could result from invariant MAIT and iNKT cells.

MiXCR was run by TCRdb on the 5' RACE reads, yielding one entry per CDR3 protein. The sample holds about 480,000 distinct CDR3 sequences, 12% to 15% seen once. The germline CDR1 and CDR2 sequences are ENHRY and SYGVKD. This CDR3 has 17 amino acids. The junction had 7 bases not matched to a gene; V was cut back by 0 bases and J by 3 bases. This sample also belongs to another study, concerning yellow fever vaccine responses in identical twins.

The sample was CD4+ T cells sorted from blood. The V gene is TRBV10-3, the J gene TRBJ1-1; 10 positions agree with TRBD1. The receptor's source is a woman aged 18 to 35 in good health. DNA of the CDR3: TGTGCCATCAGTGAGTCCGGGACAGGGGAAACCCACACTGAAGCTTTCTTT. Its protein product is CAISESGTGETHTEAFF.